The 23 T cell receptor beta chains given below trace back to one sample, sequenced in a study of blood T cells in healthy people across ages. The use of a sample-barcoded 5' primer and a J-beta primer mix characterized a second PCR of about 7 to 12 cycles. TCRdb used MiXCR to reprocess the 5' RACE reads, holding one entry per CDR3 protein. Among about 780,000 distinct CDR3 sequences, about 47% were seen once, and the ten largest hold 15% to 20%. Sequencing input: blood. The receptors come from a man older than 75 in good health.

This clonotype turned up a few times. For the CDR3, the DNA is TGCAGTGCTGATCGCCCGGGACCAGATACGCAGTATTTT. This encodes CSADRPGPDTQYF. The chain joins TRBV20-1 to TRBJ2-3; D tentatively fits TRBD1 or TRBD2 (5 bases each). This CDR3 is built from 13 residues. Germline lookup yields CDR1 DFQATT and CDR2 SNEGSKA (reference sequence). The ends were cut back, 5 bases at V and 4 bases at J, with 13 bases in the middle.

The chain couples TRBV7-2 to TRBJ2-5; possible D gene TRBD2, 6 bases. The V end lost 2 bases, the J end lost 2 bases, and 12 bases lay between the germline ends. CDR1 and CDR2 from the germline V gene are SGHTA and FQGNSA. The CDR3 contains 15 residues. The CDR3 is CASSLMGRPQETQYF. The CDR3 nucleotides are TGTGCCAGCAGCTTAATGGGGAGGCCTCAAGAGACCCAGTACTTC.

This rearrangement joins TRBV4-2 to TRBJ1-4; 7 bases line up with TRBD1. Germline values: CDR1 LGHNA, CDR2 YNFKEQ. This CDR3 comprises 16 residues. V lost 0 bases, J lost 7 bases, and 8 bases stayed unmatched. CDR3: CASSQDPAGGGEKLFF. In DNA, the CDR3 is TGTGCCAGCAGCCAAGATCCCGCAGGGGGTGGTGAAAAACTGTTTTTT.

The chain links TRBV12-3 or TRBV12-4 to TRBJ1-5, with 10 bases lining up with TRBD1. V lost 4 bases to trimming and J lost 5 bases; unmatched junction nucleotides: 8. CDR3 length equals 16 residues. In DNA form, the CDR3 reads TGTGCCAGCAGTTGGGGGACAGGGGAGAAGTATCAGCCCCAGCATTTT. It specifies CASSWGTGEKYQPQHF.

In this sample, this clonotype turned up a few times. The chain is built from TRBV5-5 and TRBJ2-1; D may be TRBD1 (5 bases). The length of the CDR3 is 15 residues. V lost 4 bases, J lost 3 bases, and 14 bases lay in between. Looked up from germline, CDR1 is SGHKS and CDR2 is YYEKEE (reference sequence). The CDR3 loop is CASSRWVGLYNEQFF. CDR3 sequence (DNA): TGTGCCAGCAGCCGGTGGGTGGGGCTCTACAATGAGCAGTTCTTC.

V usage is TRBV3-1 and J usage is TRBJ2-7, with 15 bases aligning to TRBD2. The CDR3 contains 19 residues. Trimming removed 4 bases from V and 2 bases from J; junction bases left unmatched: 12. Germline V gene sequence: CDR1 LGHDT, CDR2 YNNKEL (reference sequence). The CDR3 coding sequence is TGTGCCAGCAGCCCGAGTCCGGGACTAGCGGGAGGTAGACCCTACGAGCAGTACTTC. The encoded protein is CASSPSPGLAGGRPYEQYF.

CDR3 in amino acids: CSVAGHLRTGELFF. The CDR3, as DNA: TGCAGCGTTGCAGGACACCTGAGGACCGGGGAGCTGTTTTTT. The rearrangement uses TRBV29-1 and TRBJ2-2; D might be TRBD1 (5 bases). CDR1 SQVTM and CDR2 ANQGSEA come from the germline V gene. The length of the CDR3 is 14 residues. The ends were cut back, 4 bases at V and 5 bases at J, with 14 bases in the middle.

As regards this clonotype: This could be a read error, since a much larger clone is one nucleotide away. The chain links TRBV18 to TRBJ2-5; 12 positions match TRBD2. TRBJ2-1 matches the DNA end more closely, so the J call is doubtful. This CDR3 comprises 15 residues. Germline V gene sequence: CDR1 KGHSH, CDR2 LQKENI. The CDR3: CASSPPRLAGETQFF. The CDR3 DNA follows: TGTGCCAGCTCACCACCCAGACTAGCGGGAGAGACCCAGTTCTTC.

This clonotype turned up a few times. This chain uses TRBV2 with TRBJ2-1, with D possibly being TRBD2 (6 bases). In germline, CDR1 is SNHLY, CDR2 FYNNEI. V lost 7 bases and J 12 bases, leaving 19 bases between the germline ends. The CDR3 is 13 residues long. For the CDR3, the DNA is TGTGCCAGCACGGTAGCGGCGGGGTCGGTGCAGTTCTTC. As protein: CASTVAAGSVQFF.

Concerning this clonotype itself: A much larger clone differs by one base, so this may be a read error. The V gene is TRBV7-2, the J gene TRBJ2-5, with TRBD2 matching 9 bases. In germline, CDR1 is SGHTA, CDR2 FQGNSA. There are 16 residues in the CDR3. The CDR3 nucleotides read TGTGCCGGCAGCTTAGGCATTAGCGGGGGACAAGAGACCCAGTACTTC. Translating gives CAGSLGISGGQETQYF.

This clonotype was detected a few times. V is TRBV7-2 and J is TRBJ2-4; 13 bases fit TRBD2. This CDR3 is 18 amino acids long. Per germline, CDR1 SGHTA and CDR2 FQGNSA. V dropped 1 base and J dropped 1; count of bases not matched to a gene: 4. CDR3 residues: CASSLGTSGRGAKNIQYF. The CDR3 bases are TGTGCCAGCAGCTTAGGGACTAGCGGGAGAGGGGCCAAAAACATTCAGTACTTC. Using reference TRBV7-2 and TRBJ2-4 for the parts outside the CDR3, the full variable domain is GAGVSQSPSNKVTEKGKDVELRCDPISGHTALYWYRQSLGQGLEFLIYFQGNSAPDKSGLPSDRFSAERTGGSVSTLTIQRTQQEDSAVYLCASSLGTSGRGAKNIQYFGAGTRLSVL.

The V call is TRBV5-1, the J call TRBJ2-5; weak D call: TRBD2 (7 bases). This CDR3 is built from 14 residues. The V end lost 7 bases, the J end lost 5 bases, and 18 bases lay between the germline ends. CDR1 SGHRS and CDR2 YFSETQ come from the germline V gene. CDR3 amino acids: CASGGGGAMETQYF. For the CDR3, the DNA is TGCGCCAGCGGCGGAGGGGGGGCCATGGAGACCCAGTACTTC.

The gene calls are TRBV6-5 and TRBJ2-1; TRBD1 aligns across 10 bases. Per germline, CDR1 MNHEY and CDR2 SVGAGI. The CDR3 has 14 residues. The ends lost 6 bases at V and 5 bases at J; junction bases unmatched: 4. The CDR3 DNA is TGTGCCAGCAGATCGGGACAGGGGAACAATGAGCAGTTCTTC. Its translation is CASRSGQGNNEQFF.

The rearrangement joins TRBV20-1 to TRBJ2-7; D is uncertain. The germline gives CDR1 DFQATT, CDR2 SNEGSKA (reference sequence). Trimming left V 0 bases short and J 0 bases short, with 6 bases between. This CDR3 region has 13 residues. The CDR3 protein is CSARDDGSYEQYF. The DNA of the CDR3 is TGCAGTGCTAGAGATGACGGCTCCTACGAGCAGTACTTC.

The chain has TRBV20-1 and TRBJ1-1; no clear D gene. The germline V gene has CDR1 DFQATT and CDR2 SNEGSKA (reference sequence). Trimming stripped 0 bases from V and 6 bases from J, with 17 bases between. The CDR3 spans 15 residues. DNA for the CDR3: TGCAGTGCTAGAGATCAAGGCTCTACGTCCCCTGAAGCTTTCTTT. This translates into CSARDQGSTSPEAFF.

This rearrangement joins TRBV7-2 to TRBJ2-1; maybe TRBD2 (7 bases). The germline gives CDR1 SGHTA, CDR2 FQGNSA. This CDR3 is built from 16 residues. Trimming removed 4 bases at V and 7 bases at J, with 20 bases between. The CDR3 region is CASSWGGAGVGNEQFF. Here the CDR3 DNA reads TGTGCCAGCAGCTGGGGGGGGGCGGGAGTGGGAAATGAGCAGTTCTTC. Based on the CDR3 plus reference TRBV7-2 and TRBJ2-1, the full variable domain is GAGVSQSPSNKVTEKGKDVELRCDPISGHTALYWYRQSLGQGLEFLIYFQGNSAPDKSGLPSDRFSAERTGGSVSTLTIQRTQQEDSAVYLCASSWGGAGVGNEQFFGPGTRLTVL.

The gene calls are TRBV20-1 and TRBJ1-2, with TRBD1 matching over 10 bases. From germline, CDR1 is DFQATT and CDR2 SNEGSKA (reference sequence). This CDR3 is built from 13 residues. V lost 6 bases and J lost 4; bases outside the gene matches: 5. The CDR3 spells CSAGTGAVYGYTF. DNA for the CDR3: TGCAGTGCCGGGACAGGGGCGGTCTATGGCTACACCTTC.

The chain joins TRBV5-1 to TRBJ2-5, with TRBD1 as a possible D gene (5 bases). Germline values: CDR1 SGHRS, CDR2 YFSETQ. This CDR3 contains 13 residues. The V end lost 4 bases, the J end lost 1 base, and 8 bases lay between the germline ends. The CDR3 reads CASSTRVQETQYF. Here the CDR3 DNA reads TGCGCCAGCAGCACCAGGGTCCAAGAGACCCAGTACTTC.

The rearrangement uses TRBV3-1 and TRBJ2-1; no clear D. V gave up 1 base and J gave up 8 bases, with 15 bases separating them. The CDR3 spans 15 residues. Germline V gives CDR1 LGHDT, CDR2 YNNKEL (reference sequence). The CDR3 sequence: CASSQGASNGDEQFF. The DNA of the CDR3 is TGTGCCAGCAGCCAAGGGGCCTCTAACGGCGATGAGCAGTTCTTC.

The table lists this clonotype with a few counts. The chain carries TRBV29-1 and TRBJ2-1; TRBD1 agrees at 8 bases. V dropped 7 bases and J dropped 0; count of bases not matched to a gene: 5. The CDR3 runs to 14 residues. The germline gives CDR1 SQVTM, CDR2 ANQGSEA. This chain's CDR3 is CSGGGTGSYNEQFF. CDR3 nucleotide sequence: TGCAGCGGGGGTGGGACAGGCTCCTACAATGAGCAGTTCTTC.

This clonotype occurred a few times. This rearrangement joins TRBV6-5 to TRBJ2-1, with 7 bases matching TRBD2. CDR1 is MNHEY and CDR2 is SVGAGI in the germline V gene. The CDR3 consists of 16 residues. Trimming cost V 0 bases and J 4 bases; bases outside gene matches: 6. CDR3: CASSYSSGAPYNEQFF. CDR3 in DNA: TGTGCCAGCAGTTACTCGAGCGGGGCTCCTTACAATGAGCAGTTCTTC.

The chain is built from TRBV20-1 and TRBJ1-1; maybe TRBD1 (6 bases). The CDR3 runs to 14 residues. The V gene's germline CDR1 is DFQATT and CDR2 SNEGSKA (reference sequence). Trimming took 2 bases from V and 1 from J, leaving 11 bases between them. The chain's CDR3 is CSARSGAPNTEAFF. The CDR3 bases are TGCAGTGCTAGATCGGGGGCGCCGAACACTGAAGCTTTCTTT.

For this clonotype: A single base separates this from a much larger clone, so it may be a read error. DNA for the CDR3: TGTGCCAGCAGTCGCTGGCCTGAAGCTATCTTT. Its protein product is CASSRWPEAIF. The V call is TRBV12-3 or TRBV12-4, the J call TRBJ1-1; D gene unclear. The CDR3 runs 11 residues.